The 25 T cell receptor beta chains below were found in one sample sequenced in a study of early T cells in non-severe SARS-CoV-2 infection. A single record per CDR3 protein comes from TCRdb applying MiXCR to the 5' RACE reads. The sample has tens of thousands of distinct CDR3 sequences, 9% seen once. Sequencing input: whole blood. These receptor sequences come from an adult who was a healthcare worker with PCR-confirmed SARS-CoV-2 infection or an uninfected control (not recorded which).

This clonotype was seen repeatedly, ten times or more. The chain combines TRBV7-8 with TRBJ1-1; tentatively, D is TRBD1 (6 bases). Germline loops: CDR1 SGHVS, CDR2 FQNEAQ. V was clipped by 5 bases and J by 7 bases, with 17 bases between them. This CDR3 has 14 residues. The CDR3 loop is CASSLSGGLIEAFF. Here the CDR3 DNA reads TGTGCCAGCAGCCTGAGTGGGGGGCTTATTGAAGCTTTCTTT.

This clonotype was detected many times. CDR3 DNA: TGCAGTGCTAGAGCCCTGGACAATCAGCCCCAGCATTTT. Protein sequence: CSARALDNQPQHF. The rearrangement uses TRBV20-1 and TRBJ1-5; D gene unclear. Trimming removed 1 base from V and 3 bases from J, with 7 bases in between. This CDR3 is built from 13 residues. CDR1 DFQATT and CDR2 SNEGSKA come from the germline V gene (reference sequence).

This rearrangement joins TRBV5-6 to TRBJ1-2; TRBD1 might be the D (6 bases). CDR3 length equals 15 residues. Per germline, CDR1 SGHDT and CDR2 YYEEEE. Between the trimmed V and J ends, which lost 4 bases and 9 bases, there was a span of 22 bases. This CDR3 reads CASSPGGGDGRSYTF. The CDR3 DNA sequence: TGTGCCAGCAGCCCTGGAGGGGGGGACGGTCGAAGCTACACCTTC.

This clonotype was observed at least ten times. The genes are TRBV3-1 and TRBJ1-1; D is possibly TRBD1 (6 bases). Germline values: CDR1 LGHDT, CDR2 YNNKEL (reference sequence). V lost 7 bases, J lost 0 bases, and 15 bases lay in between. This CDR3 is built from 15 residues. In DNA, the CDR3 is TGTGCCAGCACCCCGCTGACAGGTCTGAACACTGAAGCTTTCTTT. Translated: CASTPLTGLNTEAFF.

This clonotype was counted a few times. This may be a read error, as it is one base from a much larger clone. The chain has TRBV7-2 and TRBJ1-1; D might be TRBD1 (6 bases). CDR3 length: 15 amino acids. CDR1 and CDR2 from the germline V gene are SGHTA and FQGNSA. CDR3 bases: TGTGTCAGCAGCTTAGGAAAGGGGGGCGGCGGCAAAGCTTTCTTT. This gives the protein CVSSLGKGGGGKAFF.

This clonotype appeared a few times. V gene TRBV6-1 combines with J gene TRBJ1-4; D unclear. The V and J ends lost 4 bases and 11 bases respectively, with 5 bases between them. This CDR3 spans 10 amino acids. Germline V lookup: CDR1 MNHNS, CDR2 SASEGT. The CDR3 nucleotides read TGTGCCAGCAGTGCGGTTAAACTGTTTTTT. Encoded protein: CASSAVKLFF.

This clonotype was seen ten or more times. This chain joins TRBV6-5 and TRBJ1-1; TRBD1 matches 7 bases. The CDR3 covers 14 residues. Germline V gives CDR1 MNHEY, CDR2 SVGAGI. V gave up 6 bases and J gave up 4 bases; unmatched junction bases: 8. The DNA of the CDR3 is TGTGCCAGCAGCTTGACAGGGAGTACCACTGAAGCTTTCTTT. Protein sequence: CASSLTGSTTEAFF.

This clonotype was observed a handful of times. The chain couples TRBV29-1 to TRBJ2-3; no firm D call. CDR1 SQVTM and CDR2 ANQGSEA come from the germline V gene. The ends were cut back, 5 bases at V and 4 bases at J, with 1 base in the middle. The CDR3 sequence is 9 residues long. CDR3 DNA sequence: TGCAGCGTTTCAGATACGCAGTATTTT. Translated: CSVSDTQYF.

The chain joins TRBV12-3 or TRBV12-4 to TRBJ2-2, with D perhaps assigned TRBD1 or TRBD2 (5 bases each). The ends were cut back, 4 bases at V and 8 bases at J, with 11 bases in the middle. CDR3 length: 13 amino acids. Here the CDR3 reads CASSYWGSGELFF. Here the CDR3 DNA reads TGTGCCAGCAGTTACTGGGGGTCAGGGGAGCTGTTTTTT.

This clonotype was seen ten or more times. An end of the junction differs from the germline gene, which may be a read error. The V call is TRBV6-2 or TRBV6-3, the J call TRBJ1-4; no clear D gene. CDR3 length equals 10 residues. Germline V gives CDR1 MNHEY, CDR2 SVGEGT. CDR3 in amino acids: CASENGKLFF. The CDR3 DNA is TGTGCCAGTGAAAATGGAAAACTGTTTTTT.

This clonotype occurred a few times. This chain links TRBV7-9 with TRBJ2-7; tentative D call: TRBD1 (6 bases). V shed 6 bases and J shed 3 bases, with 12 bases lying between them. Germline-derived CDR1 and CDR2 are SEHNR and FQNEAQ (reference sequence). CDR3 length: 13 residues. The CDR3 reads CASSPGAHYEQYF. The CDR3 region has the DNA TGTGCCAGCAGTCCAGGGGCCCACTACGAGCAGTACTTC.

This clonotype was found many times. The chain couples TRBV5-4 to TRBJ2-7; 8 bases agree with TRBD2. The CDR3 length is 16 residues. Germline-derived CDR1 and CDR2 are SGHNT and YYREEE (reference sequence). V gave up 3 bases and J gave up 3 bases; unmatched junction bases: 11. CDR3 in amino acids: CASSSGGDYLLYEQYF. CDR3 nucleotide sequence: TGTGCCAGCAGCTCCGGGGGGGACTATTTGCTCTACGAGCAGTACTTC. Full variable domain (remainder filled in from reference TRBV5-4 and TRBJ2-7): ETGVTQSPTHLIKTRGQQVTLRCSSQSGHNTVSWYQQALGQGPQFIFQYYREEENGRGNFPPRFSGLQFPNYSSELNVNALELDDSALYLCASSSGGDYLLYEQYFGPGTRLTVT.

This clonotype has ten or more counts. This sequence joins TRBV6-5 and TRBJ1-6; TRBD1 matches 7 bases. The CDR3 has 16 amino acids. V was pared by 6 bases and J by 9 bases, with 14 bases of the junction left unmatched. Germline lookup yields CDR1 MNHEY and CDR2 SVGAGI. CDR3 sequence: CASSYGGGGGGSPLHF. As DNA, the CDR3 is TGTGCCAGCAGCTATGGGGGTGGAGGGGGCGGTTCACCCCTCCACTTT.

This clonotype was seen at least ten times. V usage is TRBV7-8 and J usage is TRBJ2-7, with 8 bases fitting TRBD2. The V and J ends lost 5 bases and 2 bases, in that order; junction bases with no gene match: 11. The CDR3 contains 16 residues. Per germline, CDR1 SGHVS and CDR2 FQNEAQ. CDR3 sequence reads: CASSQISGRGTYEQYF. In nucleotides, the CDR3 is TGTGCCAGCAGCCAGATATCCGGGAGGGGCACCTACGAGCAGTACTTC.

In its sample, this clonotype was seen many times. V usage is TRBV4-3 and J usage is TRBJ1-4; D is unresolved. The CDR3 covers 16 residues. Germline assignment: CDR1 LGHNA and CDR2 YSLEER. V lost 1 base and J lost 0, with 9 bases in between. CDR3 sequence: CASSQGSAATNEKLFF. The CDR3 DNA sequence: TGCGCCAGCAGCCAAGGCAGTGCGGCAACTAATGAAAAACTGTTTTTT.

In its sample, this clonotype was seen a few times. The V call is TRBV4-3, the J call TRBJ1-2, with D possibly matching TRBD1 (5 bases). The V and J ends lost 0 bases and 4 bases respectively, with 9 bases between them. CDR1 is LGHNA, CDR2 YSLEER, per germline. This CDR3 is 14 amino acids long. The DNA for the CDR3 is TGCGCCAGCAGCCAAGATGGCGGGGGCTATGGCTACACCTTC. It encodes CASSQDGGGYGYTF.

This clonotype was seen a few times. V usage is TRBV7-2 and J usage is TRBJ2-3; D is uncertain. Trimming took 0 bases from V and 4 from J, leaving 8 bases between them. CDR1 SGHTA and CDR2 FQGNSA come from the germline V gene. The CDR3 runs to 14 residues. DNA of the CDR3: TGTGCCAGCAGCTTAGCGTATGGTGCAGATACGCAGTATTTT. This gives the protein CASSLAYGADTQYF. The variable domain in full, completed from reference TRBV7-2 and TRBJ2-3, reads GAGVSQSPSNKVTEKGKDVELRCDPISGHTALYWYRQSLGQGLEFLIYFQGNSAPDKSGLPSDRFSAERTGGSVSTLTIQRTQQEDSAVYLCASSLAYGADTQYFGPGTRLTVL.

This clonotype was picked up many times. The gene calls are TRBV6-2 or TRBV6-3 and TRBJ2-5; 8 bases line up with TRBD1. CDR3 length: 15 residues. The ends lost 8 bases at V and 1 base at J; junction bases unmatched: 9. In germline, CDR1 is MNHEY, CDR2 SVGEGT. CDR3 region: CASPPFGQGQETQYF. As DNA, the CDR3 is TGTGCCAGCCCACCATTCGGACAGGGCCAAGAGACCCAGTACTTC.

This clonotype was recorded many times. J is TRBJ2-3 and V is TRBV4-3; D is uncertain. This CDR3 region has 17 residues. Trimming took off 0 bases at V and 1 base at J, with 14 bases between the two ends. Germline loops: CDR1 LGHNA, CDR2 YSLEER. The CDR3 reads CASSQDSGQPGTDTQYF. The CDR3 DNA follows: TGCGCCAGCAGCCAAGATTCCGGGCAACCAGGCACAGATACGCAGTATTTT.

The rearrangement uses TRBV7-9 and TRBJ2-5; D gene unclear. CDR3 length equals 11 residues. Germline lookup yields CDR1 SEHNR and CDR2 FQNEAQ (reference sequence). V shed 5 bases and J shed 3 bases, with 4 bases lying between them. As DNA, the CDR3 is TGTGCCAGCAGCCACGAAGAGACCCAGTACTTC. It specifies CASSHEETQYF. Supplemented by reference TRBV7-9 and TRBJ2-5, the full variable domain reads DTGVSQNPRHKITKRGQNVTFRCDPISEHNRLYWYRQTLGQGPEFLTYFQNEAQLEKSRLLSDRFSAERPKGSFSTLEIQRTEQGDSAMYLCASSHEETQYFGPGTRLLVL.

This clonotype has ten or more counts. This chain connects TRBV7-2 to TRBJ2-5; 10 bases match TRBD1. The CDR3 has 17 residues. Unmatched junction bases numbered 18, after V lost 5 bases and J lost 9 bases. Germline V gene lookup returns CDR1 SGHTA and CDR2 FQGNSA. The CDR3 loop is CASSPRGQGSSGDAQYF. The CDR3 nucleotides are TGTGCCAGCAGCCCAAGGGGACAGGGGAGCTCTGGGGATGCCCAGTACTTC.

The chain joins TRBV15 to TRBJ2-3, with 10 bases identical to TRBD2. The junction had 11 bases not matched to a gene; V was cut back by 0 bases and J by 2 bases. The germline V gene has CDR1 LNHNV and CDR2 YYDKDF (reference sequence). This CDR3 is 19 amino acids long. The CDR3 is CATSRDRLAGGPLTDTQYF. The CDR3 DNA sequence: TGTGCCACCAGCAGAGATAGGTTAGCGGGGGGCCCTCTCACAGATACGCAGTATTTT.

The chain's CDR3 is CASNREVETQYF. CDR3 bases: TGTGCCAGCAATCGTGAGGTGGAGACCCAGTACTTC. The rearrangement links TRBV7-2 to TRBJ2-5, with D unresolved. The germline V and J ends were trimmed by 7 bases and 5 bases, with 11 bases remaining between them. This CDR3 has 12 amino acids. Germline V CDR1 and CDR2: SGHTA, FQGNSA.

This clonotype occurred many times. CDR3 loop: CASSTGTAGNTIYF. For the CDR3, the DNA is TGTGCCAGCAGCACCGGGACAGCCGGAAACACCATATATTTT. The V and J genes are TRBV9 and TRBJ1-3; TRBD1 matches 7 bases. This CDR3 is 14 amino acids long. Germline V gene data show CDR1 as SGDLS and CDR2 as YYNGEE. Trimming at V came to 4 bases and at J to 4 bases, leaving 5 bases not matched to a gene. The full variable domain, in which reference TRBV9 and TRBJ1-3 provide the parts outside the CDR3, is DSGVTQTPKHLITATGQRVTLRCSPRSGDLSVYWYQQSLDQGLQFLIQYYNGEERAKGNILERFSAQQFPDLHSELNLSSLELGDSALYFCASSTGTAGNTIYFGEGSWLTVV.

This clonotype was counted at least ten times. This chain uses TRBV4-2 with TRBJ1-5, with D possibly TRBD1 on 5 matching bases. Germline V gene data show CDR1 as LGHNA and CDR2 as YNFKEQ. The CDR3 runs to 14 residues. V lost 0 bases and J lost 7, with 10 bases in between. The DNA for the CDR3 is TGTGCCAGCAGCCAAGATACGGGGGGACAGCCCCAGCATTTT. It specifies CASSQDTGGQPQHF.